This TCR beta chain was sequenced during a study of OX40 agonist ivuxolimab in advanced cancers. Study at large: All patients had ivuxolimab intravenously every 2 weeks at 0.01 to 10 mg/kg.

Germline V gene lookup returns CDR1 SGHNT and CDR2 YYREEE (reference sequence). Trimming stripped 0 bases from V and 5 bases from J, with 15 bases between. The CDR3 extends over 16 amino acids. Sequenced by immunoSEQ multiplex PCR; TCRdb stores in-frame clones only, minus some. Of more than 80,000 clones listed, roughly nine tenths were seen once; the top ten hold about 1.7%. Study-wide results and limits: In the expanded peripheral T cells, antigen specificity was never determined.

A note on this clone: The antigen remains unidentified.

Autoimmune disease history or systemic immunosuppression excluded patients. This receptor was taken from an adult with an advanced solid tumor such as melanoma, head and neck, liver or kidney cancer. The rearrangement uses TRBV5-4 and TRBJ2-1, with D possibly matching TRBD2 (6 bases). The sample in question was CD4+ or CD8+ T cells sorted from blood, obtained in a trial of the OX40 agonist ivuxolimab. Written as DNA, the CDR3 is TGTGCCAGCAGCTTGGCGGTCGGGAGTGTCCACAATGAGCAGTTCTTC. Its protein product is CASSLAVGSVHNEQFF.